The entry below describes one T cell receptor (beta chain). Its matching antigen is unknown. The data are from a study of shared clonotypes between healthy human individuals. Overall study results and limits: Some naive CD4 clonotypes, roughly 4.7%, turned up in common across several donors. Generation probabilities of non-shared clonotypes were lower (relative to those shared by all four donors).

The split of CD4+ cells yielded CD45RA+ naive and CD45RA-negative memory subsets. Splitting of each subset's genomic DNA was done evenly across several immunoSEQ plates. TCRdb's table, derived via immunoSEQ multiplex PCR, lists solely in-frame clones and lacks some. The profile shows roughly 2.2 million clones, around 93% of them singletons. Germline V gives CDR1 LGHNA, CDR2 YSLEER. The CDR3 sequence is 21 residues long. The V gene end was trimmed by 5 bases and the J gene end by 2 bases; junction bases not matched to a gene: 21. Sequencing was done on a sample of naive CD4+ T cells from PBMCs. Subset here: CD45RA+ positively selected. The source of this sequence is a young man in good health. Some clones in this sample may be carry-over from other donors' samples. The chain is built from TRBV4-3 and TRBJ2-3; 11 bases are a match to TRBD2. The CDR3 DNA follows: TGCGCCAGCAGCTCTCAGCCTTTAGCGGGAGGGCCAGATTCCCCCACAGATACGCAGTATTTT. Translation gives CASSSQPLAGGPDSPTDTQYF.